There are a few counts of the clone carrying this TCR beta chain. Authors' data handling: Amplification of reference gene primers provided the estimated nucleated cell counts. TCRdb's table, derived via immunoSEQ multiplex PCR, lists solely in-frame clones and lacks some. V, J and clone size are those of that table, while D and trimming were read from the DNA. Of hundreds of thousands of clones listed, 82% are singletons. Germline CDR1 SQVTM, CDR2 ANQGSEA. The CDR3 has 12 residues. Trimming took 5 bases from V and 6 from J; bases not matched to a gene: 6. The sample originates from a study of blood T cell repertoires in COVID-19. Study information: Whether acute or convalescent, the COVID-19 samples came from the United States, Italy and Spain. Nucleic acid was either cDNA or gDNA, and it came from T cells, B-cell-depleted T cells, or PBMCs.

The chain joins TRBV29-1 to TRBJ1-2, with 7 bases fitting TRBD1. The specimen sequenced was peripheral blood. The receptor comes from a woman in her 70s with acute or convalescent COVID-19. The CDR3 coding sequence is TGCAGCGTTCTCGGGACAGCCAATGGCTACACCTTC. Encoded protein: CSVLGTANGYTF.